The clone carrying this T cell receptor beta chain has only a few counts. Indicated treatment: oral pan-JAK inhibitor, 5-10 mg twice daily. RNA was extracted and reverse transcribed into cDNA as the sequencing template. Repertoires were generated with immunoSEQ multiplex PCR, while TCRdb's copy carries only in-frame clones and drops some. The table records around 200,000 clones, 50% to 60% of them present only once. The data originate from a study of CD8+ T cells in alopecia areata. The sample was CD4+ T cells sorted from blood, taken at week 4, from a patient treated with tofacitinib. The clonotype was recovered from a human donor with alopecia areata.

CDR3 DNA sequence: TGCAGCGGCCGGCGGGAGGGCACCTACGAGCAGTACTTC. Protein: CSGRREGTYEQYF. The rearrangement joins TRBV29-1 to TRBJ2-7; 9 bases are shared with TRBD2. Trimming removed 7 bases from V and 2 bases from J; junction bases left unmatched: 6. The CDR3 has 13 residues. Germline V gene sequence: CDR1 SQVTM, CDR2 ANQGSEA.